Listed below are T cell receptor beta chains from one sample, sequenced in a study of blood T cell repertoires in COVID-19. Assay used: immunoSEQ multiplex PCR; TCRdb lists only in-frame clones, some missing. The sample records more than 150,000 clones, around 81% being singletons. Sequenced material: peripheral blood. These receptors came from a woman of 80 years or more with COVID-19, enrolled during active disease. CDR3s include the opening cysteine and the closing phenylalanine or tryptophan. Each record gives: V gene, D gene, clone size, J gene, CDR3 DNA, CDR3 protein. The D gene is left open where the match is weak. Expanded clones are given a class, and other clones once, few, many or no size at all.

V gene: TRBV11-2
D gene: TRBD2
clone size: once
J gene: TRBJ2-7
CDR3 DNA: TGTGCCAGCAGCGTAATAGCGGGGGATCCGTTTACCTACGAGCAGTACTTC
CDR3 protein: CASSVIAGDPFTYEQYF

V gene: TRBV2
D gene: .
clone size: .
J gene: TRBJ2-1
CDR3 DNA: TGTGCCAGCACATGGCCTACACCAGGGGAGCAGTTCTTC
CDR3 protein: CASTWPTPGEQFF

V gene: TRBV15
D gene: TRBD2
clone size: .
J gene: TRBJ2-1
CDR3 DNA: TGTGCCACCAGCAGGCGGGAGTCTTACAATGAGCAGTTCTTC
CDR3 protein: CATSRRESYNEQFF

V gene: TRBV11-2
D gene: .
clone size: .
J gene: TRBJ2-3
CDR3 DNA: TGTGCCAGCAGCTCACGGGAACGCACAGATACGCAGTATTTT
CDR3 protein: CASSSRERTDTQYF

V gene: TRBV14
D gene: .
clone size: .
J gene: TRBJ2-1
CDR3 DNA: TGTGCCAGCAGCCAAGATAGACTTTCTCATAGCTCCTACAATGAGCAGTTCTTC
CDR3 protein: CASSQDRLSHSSYNEQFF

V gene: TRBV5-6
D gene: .
clone size: .
J gene: TRBJ1-2
CDR3 DNA: TGTGCCAGCAGGCAGGGATCTTTGGTTCGCTACACCTTC
CDR3 protein: CASRQGSLVRYTF

V gene: TRBV10-3
D gene: TRBD2
clone size: .
J gene: TRBJ2-2
CDR3 DNA: TGTGCCATCAGTTCCGCGGGGGGGGCCACCGGGGAGCTGTTTTTT
CDR3 protein: CAISSAGGATGELFF

V gene: TRBV27
D gene: .
clone size: .
J gene: TRBJ1-2
CDR3 DNA: TGTGCCAGCAGATCAGGGCTTTGGGACTATGGCTACACCTTC
CDR3 protein: CASRSGLWDYGYTF

V gene: TRBV16
D gene: .
clone size: .
J gene: TRBJ1-6
CDR3 DNA: TGTGCCAGCAGCCCGTTGAGGCAGTATAATTCACCCCTCCACTTT
CDR3 protein: CASSPLRQYNSPLHF

V gene: TRBV6-6
D gene: .
clone size: .
J gene: TRBJ2-3
CDR3 DNA: TGTGCCAGCAGTTCGAACAGGGTGTCAACAGATACGCAGTATTTT
CDR3 protein: CASSSNRVSTDTQYF

V gene: TRBV5-4
D gene: .
clone size: .
J gene: TRBJ2-7
CDR3 DNA: TGTGCCAGCAGCCTTTTCGGAGGGGATCGTTACGAGCAGTACTTC
CDR3 protein: CASSLFGGDRYEQYF

V gene: TRBV2
D gene: .
clone size: .
J gene: TRBJ1-3
CDR3 DNA: TGTGCCAGCTTGTACAGGATCTCTGGAAACACCATATATTTT
CDR3 protein: CASLYRISGNTIYF

V gene: TRBV29-1
D gene: TRBD2
clone size: .
J gene: TRBJ2-7
CDR3 DNA: TGCAGCGTCAGGACTAGCGGGAGTGGCGAGCAGTACTTC
CDR3 protein: CSVRTSGSGEQYF

V gene: TRBV6-5
D gene: TRBD2
clone size: .
J gene: TRBJ2-1
CDR3 DNA: TGTGCCAGCAGGACTAGCGGGACCCATGAGCAGTTCTTC
CDR3 protein: CASRTSGTHEQFF

V gene: TRBV4-2
D gene: TRBD2
clone size: .
J gene: TRBJ2-5
CDR3 DNA: TGTGCCAGCAGCCAAGATCGAGAACTAGCGGGAGGAGAGACCCAGTACTTC
CDR3 protein: CASSQDRELAGGETQYF

V gene: TRBV10-2
D gene: TRBD1
clone size: once
J gene: TRBJ1-4
CDR3 DNA: TGCGCCAGCAGTGAGGGGACAGGGGGGGAAAAACTGTTTTTT
CDR3 protein: CASSEGTGGEKLFF

V gene: TRBV18
D gene: .
clone size: .
J gene: TRBJ1-1
CDR3 DNA: TGTGCCAGCTCACCAATCACTGGGACAGAAGCTTTCTTT
CDR3 protein: CASSPITGTEAFF

V gene: TRBV18
D gene: .
clone size: few
J gene: TRBJ2-5
CDR3 DNA: TGTGCCAGCTCACCAAGGACGGACAGAGAAGAGACCCAGTACTTC
CDR3 protein: CASSPRTDREETQYF

V gene: TRBV5-1
D gene: TRBD2
clone size: few
J gene: TRBJ2-1
CDR3 DNA: TGCGCCAGCAGCTGGGGACTAGCGGGGGGCACACAGTTCTTC
CDR3 protein: CASSWGLAGGTQFF

V gene: TRBV29-1
D gene: .
clone size: .
J gene: TRBJ2-2
CDR3 DNA: TGCAGCGTTGAAGGACTGAAGAACACCGGGGAGCTGTTTTTT
CDR3 protein: CSVEGLKNTGELFF

V gene: TRBV13
D gene: .
clone size: .
J gene: TRBJ1-2
CDR3 DNA: TGTGCCAGCAGCTTAGTTGTTGACGGAGCTAACTATGGCTACACCTTC
CDR3 protein: CASSLVVDGANYGYTF

V gene: TRBV6-5
D gene: TRBD1
clone size: few
J gene: TRBJ2-7
CDR3 DNA: TGTGCCAGCAGCGACAGGGATACGTCCTACGAGCAGTACTTC
CDR3 protein: CASSDRDTSYEQYF

V gene: TRBV27
D gene: .
clone size: .
J gene: TRBJ1-5
CDR3 DNA: TGTGCCAGCAGTTTAGAAAGGGGCAGCAATCAGCCCCAGCATTTT
CDR3 protein: CASSLERGSNQPQHF

V gene: TRBV5-1
D gene: .
clone size: .
J gene: TRBJ2-3
CDR3 DNA: TGCGCCAGCAGCTTGGAGCCTGCCGGAGATACGCAGTATTTT
CDR3 protein: CASSLEPAGDTQYF

V gene: TRBV19
D gene: .
clone size: .
J gene: TRBJ2-1
CDR3 DNA: TGTGCCAGTAGTATGACAGAGACATGGATAAATGAGCAGTTCTTC
CDR3 protein: CASSMTETWINEQFF

V gene: TRBV6-6
D gene: .
clone size: once
J gene: TRBJ1-1
CDR3 DNA: TGTGCCAGCAGTTACTCGAACAGCTGGAACACTGAAGCTTTCTTT
CDR3 protein: CASSYSNSWNTEAFF

V gene: TRBV28
D gene: .
clone size: .
J gene: TRBJ2-5
CDR3 DNA: TGTGCCAGCAGCCCTTTTAGCCAAGAGACCCAGTACTTC
CDR3 protein: CASSPFSQETQYF

V gene: TRBV15
D gene: TRBD2
clone size: .
J gene: TRBJ2-3
CDR3 DNA: TGTGCCACGGGAGGTAGCGGGGGCACAGATACGCAGTATTTT
CDR3 protein: CATGGSGGTDTQYF

V gene: TRBV10-3
D gene: TRBD1
clone size: .
J gene: TRBJ1-2
CDR3 DNA: TGTGCCATCAATCAGGGGGCTTATAACTATGGCTACACCTTC
CDR3 protein: CAINQGAYNYGYTF

V gene: TRBV4-3
D gene: .
clone size: .
J gene: TRBJ2-3
CDR3 DNA: TGCGCCAGCAGCCAAGCCGCAAGGGGGGGCCGAGGAGATACGCAGTATTTT
CDR3 protein: CASSQAARGGRGDTQYF

V gene: TRBV23-1
D gene: TRBD1
clone size: few
J gene: TRBJ1-4
CDR3 DNA: TGCGCCAGCAGTCAATCTCGCAGTCTACAGGGGGCTGAAAAACTGTTTTTT
CDR3 protein: CASSQSRSLQGAEKLFF

V gene: TRBV4-1
D gene: .
clone size: .
J gene: TRBJ1-1
CDR3 DNA: TGCGCCAGCAGCCGTACCGGGGGAAGAGCTTTCTTT
CDR3 protein: CASSRTGGRAFF

V gene: TRBV24-1
D gene: TRBD2
clone size: .
J gene: TRBJ2-3
CDR3 DNA: TGTGCCACCAGTGATATCGCTAGCGGGAGGTCAGATACGCAGTATTTT
CDR3 protein: CATSDIASGRSDTQYF

V gene: TRBV27
D gene: TRBD2
clone size: .
J gene: TRBJ2-2
CDR3 DNA: TGTGCCAGCAGGCTAGCGGGAGGTTCTAACCAGCTAAACACCGGGGAGCTGTTTTTT
CDR3 protein: CASRLAGGSNQLNTGELFF

V gene: TRBV3-1/TRBV3-2
D gene: TRBD2
clone size: .
J gene: TRBJ2-7
CDR3 DNA: TGTGCCAGCAGCCTACGGACTAGCGGGAGCTCCTACGAGCAGTACTTC
CDR3 protein: CASSLRTSGSSYEQYF

V gene: TRBV29-1
D gene: TRBD1
clone size: .
J gene: TRBJ2-3
CDR3 DNA: TGCAGCGGGGGACAGGGCGGTATGGATACGCAGTATTTT
CDR3 protein: CSGGQGGMDTQYF

V gene: TRBV10-3
D gene: TRBD1
clone size: .
J gene: TRBJ1-2
CDR3 DNA: TGTGCCATCAGGGATAGACAGGGCTATGGCTACACCTTC
CDR3 protein: CAIRDRQGYGYTF

V gene: TRBV5-1
D gene: .
clone size: .
J gene: TRBJ2-1
CDR3 DNA: TGCGCCAGCAGCTTGGAAGCGACAGCCTACAATGAGCAGTTCTTC
CDR3 protein: CASSLEATAYNEQFF

V gene: TRBV14
D gene: .
clone size: .
J gene: TRBJ2-1
CDR3 DNA: TGTGCCAGCAGCCAAGTAGGGAGAGATTACAATGAGCAGTTCTTC
CDR3 protein: CASSQVGRDYNEQFF